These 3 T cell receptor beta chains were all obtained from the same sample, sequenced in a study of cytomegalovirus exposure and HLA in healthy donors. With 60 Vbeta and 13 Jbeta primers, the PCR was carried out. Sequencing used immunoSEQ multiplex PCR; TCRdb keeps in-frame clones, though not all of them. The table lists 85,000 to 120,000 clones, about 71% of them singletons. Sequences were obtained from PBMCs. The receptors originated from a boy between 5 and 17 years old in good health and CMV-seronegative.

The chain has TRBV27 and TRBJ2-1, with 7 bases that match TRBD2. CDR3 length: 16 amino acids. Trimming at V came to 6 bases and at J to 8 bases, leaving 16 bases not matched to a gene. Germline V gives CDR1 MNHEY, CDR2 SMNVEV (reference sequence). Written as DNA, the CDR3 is TGTGCCAGCAGATCCGGGACTAATTTAGCTAACGATGAGCAGTTCTTC. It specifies CASRSGTNLANDEQFF.

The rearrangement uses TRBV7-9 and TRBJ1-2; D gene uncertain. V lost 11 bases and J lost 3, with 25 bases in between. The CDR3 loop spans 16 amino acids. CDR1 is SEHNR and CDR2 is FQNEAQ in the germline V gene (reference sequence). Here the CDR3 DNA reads TGTGCCTTGCCCCGAGGGCGCGGTTCTTATGACTATGGCTACACCTTC. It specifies CALPRGRGSYDYGYTF.

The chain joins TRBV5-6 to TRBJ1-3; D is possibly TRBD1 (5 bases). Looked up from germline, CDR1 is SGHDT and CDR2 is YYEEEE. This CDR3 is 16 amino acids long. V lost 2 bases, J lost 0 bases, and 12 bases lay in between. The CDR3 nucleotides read TGTGCCAGCAGCTTCGGCAGGGCACTCTCTGGAAACACCATATATTTT. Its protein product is CASSFGRALSGNTIYF.